This T cell receptor beta chain was sequenced for a study of shared clonotypes between healthy human individuals. Profiling relied on immunoSEQ multiplex PCR, and the TCRdb table lists in-frame clones only, not all of them. This sample has approximately 1.9 million clones, with around 95% found just once. Naive CD8 cells lacked CD45RO and underwent positive selection for CCR7, leaving out terminally differentiated effector memory CD45RA+ cells. Overall study findings and caveats: Clonotype sharing among donors was expected to depend on sequencing depth. Several donors showed sharing of roughly 5% of naive CD4 clonotypes.

For this clone: The antigen is not known.

Germline V lookup: CDR1 SGHVS, CDR2 FNYEAQ. Trimming took off 7 bases at V and 4 bases at J, with 17 bases between the two ends. There are 15 residues in the CDR3. The receptor was derived from a young man in good health. Some clones in this sample may be carry-over from other donors' samples. The V gene is TRBV7-6, the J gene TRBJ2-1; D is unresolved. The sequencing input was naive CD8+ T cells from PBMCs. The CDR3, as DNA: TGTGCCAGCACCCTGCTTAGTCTAGATTACAATGAGCAGTTCTTC. It codes for CASTLLSLDYNEQFF. The full variable domain, completed using reference TRBV7-6 and TRBJ2-1, is GAGVSQSPRYKVTKRGQDVALRCDPISGHVSLYWYRQALGQGPEFLTYFNYEAQQDKSGLPNDRFSAERPEGSISTLTIQRTEQRDSAMYRCASTLLSLDYNEQFFGPGTRLTVL.